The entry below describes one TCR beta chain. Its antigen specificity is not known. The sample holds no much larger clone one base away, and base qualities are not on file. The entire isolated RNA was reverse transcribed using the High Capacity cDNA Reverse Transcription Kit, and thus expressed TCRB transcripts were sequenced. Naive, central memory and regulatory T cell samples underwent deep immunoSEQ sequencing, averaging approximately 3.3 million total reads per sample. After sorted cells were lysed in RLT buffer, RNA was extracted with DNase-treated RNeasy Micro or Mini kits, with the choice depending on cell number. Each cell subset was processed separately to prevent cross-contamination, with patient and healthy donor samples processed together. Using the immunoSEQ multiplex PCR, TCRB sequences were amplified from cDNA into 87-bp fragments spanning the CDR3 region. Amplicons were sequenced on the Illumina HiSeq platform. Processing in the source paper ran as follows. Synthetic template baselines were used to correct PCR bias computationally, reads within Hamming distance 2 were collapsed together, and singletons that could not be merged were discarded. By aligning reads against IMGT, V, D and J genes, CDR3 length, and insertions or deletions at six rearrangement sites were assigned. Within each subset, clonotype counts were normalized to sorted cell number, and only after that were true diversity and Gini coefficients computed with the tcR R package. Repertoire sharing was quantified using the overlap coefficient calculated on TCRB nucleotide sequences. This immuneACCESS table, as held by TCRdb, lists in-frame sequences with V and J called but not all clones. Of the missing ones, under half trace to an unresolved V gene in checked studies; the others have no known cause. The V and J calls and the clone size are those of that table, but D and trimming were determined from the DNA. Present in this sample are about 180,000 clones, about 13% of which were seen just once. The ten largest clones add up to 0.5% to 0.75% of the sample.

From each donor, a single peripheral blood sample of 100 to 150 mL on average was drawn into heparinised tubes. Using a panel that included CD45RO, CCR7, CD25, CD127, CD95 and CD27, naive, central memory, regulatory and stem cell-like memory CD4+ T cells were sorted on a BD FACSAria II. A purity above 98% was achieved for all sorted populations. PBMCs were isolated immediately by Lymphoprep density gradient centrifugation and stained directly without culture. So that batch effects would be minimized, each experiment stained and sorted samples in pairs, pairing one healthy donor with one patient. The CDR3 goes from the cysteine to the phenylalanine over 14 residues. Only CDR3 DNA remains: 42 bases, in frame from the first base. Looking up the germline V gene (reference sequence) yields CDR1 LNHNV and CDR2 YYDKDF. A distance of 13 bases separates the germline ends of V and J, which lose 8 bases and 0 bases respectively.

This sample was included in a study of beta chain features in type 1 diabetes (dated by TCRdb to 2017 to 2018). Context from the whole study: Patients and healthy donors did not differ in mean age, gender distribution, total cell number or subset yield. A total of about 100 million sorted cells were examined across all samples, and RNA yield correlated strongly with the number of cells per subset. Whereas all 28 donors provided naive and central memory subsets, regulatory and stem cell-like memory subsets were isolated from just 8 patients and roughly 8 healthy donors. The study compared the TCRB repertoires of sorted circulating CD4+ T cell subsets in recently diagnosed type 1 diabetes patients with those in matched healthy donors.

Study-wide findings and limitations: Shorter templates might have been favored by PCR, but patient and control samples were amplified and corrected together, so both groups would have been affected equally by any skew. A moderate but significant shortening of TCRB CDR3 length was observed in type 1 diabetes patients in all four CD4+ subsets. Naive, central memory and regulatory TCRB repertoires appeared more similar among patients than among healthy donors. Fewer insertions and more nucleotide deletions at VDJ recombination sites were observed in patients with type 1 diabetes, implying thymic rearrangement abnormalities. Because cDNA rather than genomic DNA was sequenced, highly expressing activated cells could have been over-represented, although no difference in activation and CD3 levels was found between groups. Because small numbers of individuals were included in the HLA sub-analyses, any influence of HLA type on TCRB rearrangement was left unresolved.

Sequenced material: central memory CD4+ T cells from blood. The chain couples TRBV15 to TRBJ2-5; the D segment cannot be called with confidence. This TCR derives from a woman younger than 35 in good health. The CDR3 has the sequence CATRTQANQETQYF. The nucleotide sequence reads TGTGCCACCCGTACCCAGGCGAACCAAGAGACCCAGTACTTC.